This T cell receptor beta chain stems from a study of identical twins. A universal primer binding site was introduced by template switching. The final cDNA contained unique molecular identifiers. TCRdb reanalysed the 5' RACE reads using MiXCR and keeps one entry per CDR3 protein. The table lists roughly 750,000 distinct CDR3 sequences, about 20% of them singletons, with about 4.3% in the top ten. Trimming stripped 0 bases from V and 1 base from J, with 6 bases between. CDR1 and CDR2 (germline): MNHEY, SVGAGI. This CDR3 comprises 15 residues. The same data also contributed to another study, on T cells expressing NK-cell markers. Per that study: Dominant NKG2C+ clonotypes in roughly 6 donors made up about 1.0-7.0% of CD8+ T cells. Among several donors, these clonotypes also ranked first in the CD3+CD56-NKG2C+ fraction. Clarity on HCMV specificity was lacking for the expanded NKG2C+ T cell clones.

Sequencing input: PBMCs. The J gene is TRBJ2-2, the V gene TRBV6-5, with D uncertain. The receptor comes from a woman in her late teens or twenties in good health. CDR3 residues: CASSYSPVNTGELFF. The CDR3 DNA reads as TGTGCCAGCAGTTACTCGCCAGTGAACACCGGGGAGCTGTTTTTT.